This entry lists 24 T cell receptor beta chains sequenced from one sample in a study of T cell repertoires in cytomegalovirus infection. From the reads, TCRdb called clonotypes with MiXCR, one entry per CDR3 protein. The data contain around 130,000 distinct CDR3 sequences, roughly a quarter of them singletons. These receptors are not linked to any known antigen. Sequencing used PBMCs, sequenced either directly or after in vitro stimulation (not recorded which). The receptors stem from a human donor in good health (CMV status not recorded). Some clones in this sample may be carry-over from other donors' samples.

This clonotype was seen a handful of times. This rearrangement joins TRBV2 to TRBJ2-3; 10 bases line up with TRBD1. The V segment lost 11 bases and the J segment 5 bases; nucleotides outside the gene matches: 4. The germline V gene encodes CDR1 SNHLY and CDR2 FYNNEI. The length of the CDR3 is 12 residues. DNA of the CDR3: TGTGCCTCTGGGGACAGGGGAGATACGCAGTATTTT. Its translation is CASGDRGDTQYF.

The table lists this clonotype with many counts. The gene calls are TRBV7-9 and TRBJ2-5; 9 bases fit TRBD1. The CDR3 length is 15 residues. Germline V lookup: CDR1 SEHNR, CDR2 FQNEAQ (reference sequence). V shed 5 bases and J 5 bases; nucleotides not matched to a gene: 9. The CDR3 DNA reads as TGTGCCAGCAGCCCTTTCGGACAGGGGACCGAGACCCAGTACTTC. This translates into CASSPFGQGTETQYF.

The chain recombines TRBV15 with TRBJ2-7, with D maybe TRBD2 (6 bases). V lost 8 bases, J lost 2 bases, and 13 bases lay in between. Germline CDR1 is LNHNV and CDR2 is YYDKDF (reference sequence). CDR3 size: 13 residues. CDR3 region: CATGNSGPYEQYF. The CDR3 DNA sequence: TGTGCCACCGGAAATAGCGGACCCTACGAGCAGTACTTC.

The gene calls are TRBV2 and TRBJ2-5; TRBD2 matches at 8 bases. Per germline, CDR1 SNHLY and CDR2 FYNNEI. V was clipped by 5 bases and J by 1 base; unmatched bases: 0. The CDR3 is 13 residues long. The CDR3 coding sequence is TGTGCCAGCAGTCGGGGGGGCCAAGAGACCCAGTACTTC. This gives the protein CASSRGGQETQYF.

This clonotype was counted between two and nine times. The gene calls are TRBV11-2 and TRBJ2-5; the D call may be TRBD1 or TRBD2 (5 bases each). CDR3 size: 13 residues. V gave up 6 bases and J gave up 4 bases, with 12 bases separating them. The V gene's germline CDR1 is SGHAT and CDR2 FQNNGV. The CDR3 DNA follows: TGTGCCAGCAGTGGGGGTGCCTCAGAGACCCAGTACTTC. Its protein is CASSGGASETQYF. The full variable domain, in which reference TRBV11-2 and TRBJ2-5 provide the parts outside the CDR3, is EAGVAQSPRYKIIEKRQSVAFWCNPISGHATLYWYQQILGQGPKLLIQFQNNGVVDDSQLPKDRFSAERLKGVDSTLKIQPAKLEDSAVYLCASSGGASETQYFGPGTRLLVL.

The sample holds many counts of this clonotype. This CDR3 reads CASSLAGTSGTYEQYF. The CDR3 DNA sequence: TGTGCCAGCAGTTTGGCCGGGACTAGCGGGACCTACGAGCAGTACTTC. The gene calls are TRBV27 and TRBJ2-7; TRBD2 matches 13 bases. V gave up 3 bases and J gave up 2 bases; unmatched junction bases: 4. Germline values: CDR1 MNHEY, CDR2 SMNVEV (reference sequence). This CDR3 has 16 amino acids.

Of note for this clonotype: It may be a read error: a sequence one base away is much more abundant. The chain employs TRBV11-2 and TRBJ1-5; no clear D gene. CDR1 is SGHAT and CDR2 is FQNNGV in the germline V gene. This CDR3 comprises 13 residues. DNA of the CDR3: TGTGCCAGCAGCTTAAAAGTTGCTCAGCCCCATCATTTT. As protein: CASSLKVAQPHHF.

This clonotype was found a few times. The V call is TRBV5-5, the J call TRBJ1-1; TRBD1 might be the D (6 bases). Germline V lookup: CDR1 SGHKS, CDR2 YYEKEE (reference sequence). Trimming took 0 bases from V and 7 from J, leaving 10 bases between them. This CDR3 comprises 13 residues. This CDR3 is CASSLEGVGEAFF. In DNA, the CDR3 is TGTGCCAGCAGCTTGGAGGGGGTCGGTGAAGCTTTCTTT.

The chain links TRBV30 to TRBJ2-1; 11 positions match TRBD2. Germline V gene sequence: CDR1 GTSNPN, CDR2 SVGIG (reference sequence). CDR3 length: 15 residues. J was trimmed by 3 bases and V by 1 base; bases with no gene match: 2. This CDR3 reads CAWSASGRFYNEQFF. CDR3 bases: TGTGCCTGGAGTGCTAGCGGGAGGTTCTACAATGAGCAGTTCTTC.

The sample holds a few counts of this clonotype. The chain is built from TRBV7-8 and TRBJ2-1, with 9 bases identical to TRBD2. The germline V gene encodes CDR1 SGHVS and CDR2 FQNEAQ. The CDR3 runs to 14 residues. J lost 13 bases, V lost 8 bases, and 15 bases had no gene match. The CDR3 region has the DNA TGTGCCAGCGGCCGAGCGGGAGGTCACGGCAGACAGTTCTTC. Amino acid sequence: CASGRAGGHGRQFF.

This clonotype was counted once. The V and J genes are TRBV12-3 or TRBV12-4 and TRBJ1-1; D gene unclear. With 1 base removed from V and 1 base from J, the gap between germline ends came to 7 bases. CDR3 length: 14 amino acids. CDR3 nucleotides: TGTGCCAGCAGTTTAGGGTACCGGAACACTGAAGCTTTCTTT. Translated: CASSLGYRNTEAFF.

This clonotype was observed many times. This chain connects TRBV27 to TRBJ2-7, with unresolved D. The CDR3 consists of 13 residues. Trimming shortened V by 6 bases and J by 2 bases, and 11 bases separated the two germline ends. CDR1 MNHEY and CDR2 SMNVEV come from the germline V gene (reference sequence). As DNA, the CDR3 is TGTGCCAGCAGGAGTCTGATAACCTACGAGCAGTACGTC. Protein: CASRSLITYEQYV.

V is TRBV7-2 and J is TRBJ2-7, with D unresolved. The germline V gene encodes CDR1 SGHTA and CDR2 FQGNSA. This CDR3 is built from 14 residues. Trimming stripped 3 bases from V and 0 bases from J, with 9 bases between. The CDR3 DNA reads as TGTGCCAGCAGCTTCCAACTTAACTCCTACGAGCAGTACTTC. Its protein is CASSFQLNSYEQYF.

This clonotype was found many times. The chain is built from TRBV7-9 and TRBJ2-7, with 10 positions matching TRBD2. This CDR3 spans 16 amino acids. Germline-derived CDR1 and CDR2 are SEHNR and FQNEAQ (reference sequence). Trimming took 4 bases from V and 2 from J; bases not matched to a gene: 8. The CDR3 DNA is TGTGCCAGCAGCTCCCGGAGCGGGAGGGCCCCCTACGAGCAGTACTTC. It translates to CASSSRSGRAPYEQYF.

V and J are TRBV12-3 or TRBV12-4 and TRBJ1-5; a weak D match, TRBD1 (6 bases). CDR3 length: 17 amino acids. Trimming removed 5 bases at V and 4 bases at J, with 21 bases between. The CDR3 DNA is TGTGCCAGCAGTATAAGACAGGCCGGGGGGGTTAATCAGCCCCAGCATTTT. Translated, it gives CASSIRQAGGVNQPQHF.

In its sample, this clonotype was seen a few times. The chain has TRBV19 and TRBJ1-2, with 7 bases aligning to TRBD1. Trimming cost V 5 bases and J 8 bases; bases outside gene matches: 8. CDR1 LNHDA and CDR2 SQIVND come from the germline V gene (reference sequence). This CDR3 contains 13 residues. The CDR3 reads CASSPDRTEGYTF. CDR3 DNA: TGTGCCAGTAGTCCGGACAGGACGGAGGGCTACACCTTC.

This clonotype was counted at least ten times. In nucleotides, the CDR3 is TGTGCCAGCAGCTTAGCAGCGACTAACCCCTACAATGAGCAGTTCTTC. It translates to CASSLAATNPYNEQFF. This chain joins TRBV7-8 and TRBJ2-1; D is possibly TRBD2 (5 bases). V was trimmed by 0 bases and J by 2 bases, leaving 11 bases between them. This CDR3 has 16 residues. Germline lookup yields CDR1 SGHVS and CDR2 FQNEAQ. Filled out from reference TRBV7-8 and TRBJ2-1, the complete variable domain reads GAGVSQSPRYKVAKRGQDVALRCDPISGHVSLFWYQQALGQGPEFLTYFQNEAQLDKSGLPSDRFFAERPEGSVSTLKIQRTQQEDSAVYLCASSLAATNPYNEQFFGPGTRLTVL.

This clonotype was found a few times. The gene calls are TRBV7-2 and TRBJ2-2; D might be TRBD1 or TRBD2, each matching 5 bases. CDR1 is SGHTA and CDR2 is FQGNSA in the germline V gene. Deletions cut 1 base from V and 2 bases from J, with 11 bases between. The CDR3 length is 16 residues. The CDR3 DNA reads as TGTGCCAGCAGCTTAGGGGGGAATGGTAACACCGGGGAGCTGTTTTTT. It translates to CASSLGGNGNTGELFF.

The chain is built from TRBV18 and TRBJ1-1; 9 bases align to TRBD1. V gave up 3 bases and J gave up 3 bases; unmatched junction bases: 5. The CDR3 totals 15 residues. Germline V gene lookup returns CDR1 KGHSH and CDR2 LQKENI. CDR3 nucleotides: TGTGCCAGCTCACCCAACAGGGGGCTGGACACTGAAGCTTTCTTT. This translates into CASSPNRGLDTEAFF.

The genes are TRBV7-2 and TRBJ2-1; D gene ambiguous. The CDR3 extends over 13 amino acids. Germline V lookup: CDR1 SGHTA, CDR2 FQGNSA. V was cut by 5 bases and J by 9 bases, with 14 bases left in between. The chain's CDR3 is CASSPSTKSEQFF. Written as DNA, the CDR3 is TGTGCCAGCAGCCCTAGTACGAAAAGTGAGCAGTTCTTC.

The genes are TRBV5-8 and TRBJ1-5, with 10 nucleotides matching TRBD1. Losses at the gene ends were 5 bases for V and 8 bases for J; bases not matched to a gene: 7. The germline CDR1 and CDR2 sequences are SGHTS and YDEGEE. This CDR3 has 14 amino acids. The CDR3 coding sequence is TGTGCCAGCAGTTGGGACAGGGGAGCTGAGCCCCAGCATTTT. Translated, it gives CASSWDRGAEPQHF.

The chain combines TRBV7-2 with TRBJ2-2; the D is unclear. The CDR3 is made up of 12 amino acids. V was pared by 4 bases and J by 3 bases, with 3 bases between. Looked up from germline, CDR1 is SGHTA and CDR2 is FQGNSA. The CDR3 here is CASSYDTGELFF. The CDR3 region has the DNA TGTGCCAGCAGCTACGACACCGGGGAGCTGTTTTTT.

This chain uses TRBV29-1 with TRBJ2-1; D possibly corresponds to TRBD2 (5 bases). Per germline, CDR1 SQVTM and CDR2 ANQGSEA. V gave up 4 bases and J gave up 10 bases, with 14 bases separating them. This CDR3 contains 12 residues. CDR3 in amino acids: CSVGPQRREQFF. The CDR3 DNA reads TGCAGCGTTGGCCCTCAAAGGAGGGAGCAGTTCTTC.

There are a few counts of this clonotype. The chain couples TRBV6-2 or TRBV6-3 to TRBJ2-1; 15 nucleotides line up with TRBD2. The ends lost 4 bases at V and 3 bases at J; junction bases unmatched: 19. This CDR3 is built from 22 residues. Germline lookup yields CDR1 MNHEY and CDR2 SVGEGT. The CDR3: CASSFLIGTSGRQWSDYNEQFF. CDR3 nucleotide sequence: TGTGCCAGCAGTTTTCTTATAGGGACTAGCGGGAGGCAGTGGAGCGACTACAATGAGCAGTTCTTC.